Included here is one T cell receptor beta chain sequence, with context. This entry is derived from a study of blood T cell repertoires in COVID-19. About the study: Samples representing acute and convalescent COVID-19 were sourced from the United States, Italy and Spain. In each case, the material was cDNA or gDNA derived from T cells, B-cell-depleted T cells, or PBMCs.

Trimming took 3 bases from V and 4 from J; bases not matched to a gene: 1. Germline CDR1 reads SGHAT; CDR2 reads FQDESV (reference sequence). CDR3 length: 15 residues. The protocol was immunoSEQ multiplex PCR, while the TCRdb copy is restricted to in-frame clones and leaves out a portion. Of 30,000 to 40,000 clones detected, about 94% appear once; the ten largest clones hold roughly 5.2%. The sequenced sample consisted of peripheral blood. The clonotype was recovered from a human donor in a cohort sampled during active COVID-19. The rearrangement uses TRBV11-1 and TRBJ2-5; 14 bases line up with TRBD2. CDR3 protein: CASSFGTSGGETQYF. As DNA, the CDR3 is TGTGCCAGCAGCTTTGGGACTAGCGGGGGAGAGACCCAGTACTTC.